This TCR beta chain was observed in a study of cytomegalovirus exposure and HLA in healthy donors. The PCR had 60 Vbeta and 13 Jbeta primers. Clones were read by immunoSEQ multiplex PCR, and TCRdb kept only the in-frame ones, dropping some. The table records about 98,000 clones, less than 70% of them present only once. Study-wide results and caveats: Apparent HLA restriction characterized most CMV-associated TCR beta chains in a later analysis. Differences between HLA loci emerged in a later analysis of TCR association rates, with DRB1 most and HLA-C fewest.

Remarks on this clone: Its target is unknown.

V lost 6 bases to trimming and J lost 5 bases, with 9 bases between them. Looked up from germline, CDR1 is KGHSH and CDR2 is LQKENI. The CDR3 has 12 amino acids. The J gene is TRBJ2-3, the V gene TRBV18; the D gene is possibly TRBD1 (6 bases). The clonotype comes from a female donor in good health and CMV-seronegative. Sequenced input: PBMCs. Here the CDR3 DNA reads TGTGCCAGCTCGCTACAGGGAGATACGCAGTATTTT. Amino acid sequence: CASSLQGDTQYF.